This T cell receptor (beta chain) was found in a study of blood T cell repertoires in COVID-19. On the study more broadly: Sites in the United States, Italy and Spain provided acute and convalescent COVID-19 samples. Sources were T cells, B-cell-depleted T cells, or PBMCs; the material itself was cDNA or gDNA.

Per the original data handling: Reference gene primer amplification yielded estimated nucleated cell counts. Produced via immunoSEQ multiplex PCR; TCRdb's table is partial and in-frame only. That table supplies the V and J calls and clone size; D and trimming were determined from the DNA. This table has about 82,000 clones, 70% to 90% appearing once. The V segment lost 2 bases and the J segment 5 bases; nucleotides outside the gene matches: 5. Looked up from germline, CDR1 is MNHNS and CDR2 is SASEGT. The CDR3 is made up of 14 amino acids. Sequenced input: peripheral blood. The chain combines TRBV6-1 with TRBJ1-1; 7 positions agree with TRBD1. The TCR sequence derives from a man older than 75 with active or convalescent COVID-19. In nucleotides, the CDR3 is TGTGCCAGCAGTGAACGGACAGGCAGGACTGAAGCTTTCTTT. Its translation is CASSERTGRTEAFF.